The 13 T cell receptor beta chains given below trace back to one sample, sequenced in a study of blood T cell repertoires in COVID-19. Here immunoSEQ multiplex PCR was the method, and the copy in TCRdb shows in-frame clones only, minus some. The repertoire holds 350,000 or so clones, about nine tenths seen once, with 3.5% to 4% in the top ten. The sequenced sample was peripheral blood. The receptors here all came from a woman aged 55 to 70 with COVID-19, enrolled during active disease.

V usage is TRBV7-9 and J usage is TRBJ1-2, with a possible D match to TRBD1 (6 bases). Deletions cut 4 bases from V and 4 bases from J, with 19 bases between. This CDR3 has 16 amino acids. Germline V lookup: CDR1 SEHNR, CDR2 FQNEAQ (reference sequence). Here the CDR3 reads CASSWGPDGDIYGYTF. CDR3 bases: TGTGCCAGCAGCTGGGGGCCGGATGGGGATATCTATGGCTACACCTTC.

CDR3 in amino acids: CASSLDQANEQFF. CDR3 nucleotide sequence: TGTGCCAGCAGCTTAGATCAGGCAAATGAGCAGTTCTTC. This chain uses TRBV11-3 with TRBJ2-1; D is ambiguous. The CDR3 runs 13 residues. The V end was cut by 0 bases, the J end by 7 bases, with 7 bases between. Germline V gives CDR1 SGHNT, CDR2 YENEEA.

V and J are TRBV20-1 and TRBJ2-1; D not certain. With 4 bases removed from V and 7 bases from J, the gap between germline ends came to 5 bases. Germline CDR1 and CDR2: DFQATT and SNEGSKA (reference sequence). The CDR3 consists of 10 residues. The DNA of the CDR3 is TGCAGTGCTAACAAAAATGAGCAGTTCTTC. The encoded protein is CSANKNEQFF.

The CDR3: CASSLWGRTRGNTGELFF. The CDR3 DNA follows: TGTGCCAGCAGTTTATGGGGCAGAACTCGAGGGAACACCGGGGAGCTGTTTTTT. The chain employs TRBV27 and TRBJ2-2; the D gene is possibly TRBD1 (5 bases). Deletions cut 1 base from V and 1 base from J, with 16 bases between. Germline CDR1 reads MNHEY; CDR2 reads SMNVEV (reference sequence). This CDR3 has 18 residues.

The chain recombines TRBV9 with TRBJ1-2; weak D call: TRBD1 (5 bases). V dropped 2 bases and J dropped 8 bases, with 16 bases sitting between them. Per germline, CDR1 SGDLS and CDR2 YYNGEE. The CDR3 consists of 14 residues. This CDR3 reads CASSVTMSREGYTF. CDR3 nucleotide sequence: TGTGCCAGCAGCGTCACCATGAGCAGGGAAGGCTACACCTTC.

The chain links TRBV7-9 to TRBJ2-7, with 11 bases lining up with TRBD1. The germline V gene encodes CDR1 SEHNR and CDR2 FQNEAQ (reference sequence). CDR3 size: 16 residues. Unmatched junction bases numbered 8, after V lost 4 bases and J lost 3 bases. The chain's CDR3 is CASSSRDRGVSYEQYF. As DNA, the CDR3 is TGTGCCAGCAGCTCCCGGGACAGGGGGGTAAGCTACGAGCAGTACTTC.

The chain recombines TRBV7-3 with TRBJ2-5; maybe TRBD2 (5 bases). V dropped 6 bases and J dropped 5 bases, with 16 bases sitting between them. Germline assignment: CDR1 SGHTA and CDR2 FQGTGA. There are 14 residues in the CDR3. The CDR3 spells CASRPDPGWETQYF. The CDR3 nucleotides read TGTGCCAGCAGACCTGATCCGGGGTGGGAGACCCAGTACTTC.

This sequence joins TRBV5-1 and TRBJ1-1; 10 nucleotides line up with TRBD1. Germline CDR1 and CDR2: SGHRS and YFSETQ. This CDR3 is built from 16 residues. The V segment lost 1 base and the J segment 5 bases; nucleotides outside the gene matches: 8. As DNA, the CDR3 is TGCGCCAGCAGCTTGCGGACAGGGGGTAGAGTTACTGAAGCTTTCTTT. This codes for CASSLRTGGRVTEAFF. The full variable domain, rest sourced from reference TRBV5-1 and TRBJ1-1, is KAGVTQTPRYLIKTRGQQVTLSCSPISGHRSVSWYQQTPGQGLQFLFEYFSETQRNKGNFPGRFSGRQFSNSRSEMNVSTLELGDSALYLCASSLRTGGRVTEAFFGQGTRLTVV.

This sequence joins TRBV7-9 and TRBJ1-6; possible D gene TRBD1, 5 bases. This CDR3 spans 14 amino acids. V was shortened by 1 base and J by 8 bases, with 9 bases between the two germline ends. The germline gives CDR1 SEHNR, CDR2 FQNEAQ (reference sequence). The CDR3 loop reads CASSLGGPDSPLHF. The CDR3 coding sequence is TGTGCCAGCAGCTTAGGGGGCCCCGATTCACCCCTCCACTTT.

V and J are TRBV5-6 and TRBJ2-7, with D hard to call. From germline, CDR1 is SGHDT and CDR2 YYEEEE. V lost 0 bases and J lost 6, with 10 bases in between. The CDR3 extends over 13 amino acids. CDR3 in DNA: TGTGCCAGCAGCTTGGCGCTTCTACGCGAGCAGTACTTC. Residues: CASSLALLREQYF.

The chain employs TRBV5-6 and TRBJ1-5; TRBD1 might be the D (6 bases). Trimming removed 4 bases at V and 4 bases at J, with 12 bases between. CDR1 and CDR2 (germline): SGHDT, YYEEEE. The CDR3 loop spans 14 amino acids. The CDR3 DNA follows: TGTGCCAGCAGCAATACAGGGCTAAATCAGCCCCAGCATTTT. Translating gives CASSNTGLNQPQHF.

The chain uses TRBV5-1 and TRBJ1-1; possibly TRBD1 for D (6 bases). From germline, CDR1 is SGHRS and CDR2 YFSETQ. The length of the CDR3 is 14 residues. V was cut by 4 bases and J by 6 bases, with 16 bases left in between. CDR3 coding DNA: TGCGCCAGCAGCAGTGGGCAGGGGAAAGCTGAAGCTTTCTTT. Protein sequence: CASSSGQGKAEAFF.

The gene calls are TRBV7-8 and TRBJ2-2; D gene unclear. Germline assignment: CDR1 SGHVS and CDR2 FQNEAQ. The V gene lost 8 bases and the J gene lost 7 bases, with 17 bases spanning the gap. The CDR3 is 14 residues long. CDR3 loop: CASSAHASGGELFF. For the CDR3, the DNA is TGTGCCAGCTCCGCACACGCCTCGGGCGGGGAGCTGTTTTTT.